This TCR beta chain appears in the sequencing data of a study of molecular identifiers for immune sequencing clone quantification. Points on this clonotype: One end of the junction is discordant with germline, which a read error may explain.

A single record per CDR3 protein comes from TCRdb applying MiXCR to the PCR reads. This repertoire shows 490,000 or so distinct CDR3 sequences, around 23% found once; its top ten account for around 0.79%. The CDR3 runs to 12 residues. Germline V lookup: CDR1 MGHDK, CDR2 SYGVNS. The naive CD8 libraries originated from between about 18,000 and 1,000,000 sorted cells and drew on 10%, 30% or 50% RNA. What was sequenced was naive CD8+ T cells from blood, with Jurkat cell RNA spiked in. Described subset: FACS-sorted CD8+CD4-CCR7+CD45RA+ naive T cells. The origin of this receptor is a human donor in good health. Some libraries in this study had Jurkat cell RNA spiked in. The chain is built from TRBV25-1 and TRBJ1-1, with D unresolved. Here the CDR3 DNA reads TGTACCAGCAATACCCGGCACACTGAAGCTTTCTTT. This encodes CTSNTRHTEAFF.